Shown below are 17 T cell receptor beta chains from a single sample sequenced in a study of immune evolution from preneoplasia to lung adenocarcinoma. Method: immunoSEQ multiplex PCR; TCRdb's copy keeps in-frame clones and lacks some. Seen here are 15,000 or so clones, more than 65% observed once, and the top ten hold approximately 3.1%. Sequenced: FFPE minimally invasive lung adenocarcinoma tissue. The source is a person aged 55-80 years with lung adenocarcinoma.

The chain is built from TRBV11-3 and TRBJ1-3, with TRBD1 as a possible D gene (5 bases). The CDR3 runs 13 residues. CDR1 SGHNT and CDR2 YENEEA come from the germline V gene. Deletions cut 7 bases from V and 8 bases from J, with 15 bases between. CDR3 nucleotides: TGTGCCAGCATGGGGGGAGCCGGAGACACCATATATTTT. Its translation is CASMGGAGDTIYF. The full variable domain, in which reference TRBV11-3 and TRBJ1-3 provide the parts outside the CDR3, is EAGVVQSPRYKIIEKKQPVAFWCNPISGHNTLYWYLQNLGQGPELLIRYENEEAVDDSQLPKDRFSAERLKGVDSTLKIQPAELGDSAVYLCASMGGAGDTIYFGEGSWLTVV.

The V and J genes are TRBV4-1 and TRBJ1-5; TRBD1 might be the D (6 bases). CDR3 length: 13 amino acids. V was cut by 5 bases and J by 10 bases, with 15 bases left in between. CDR1 and CDR2 from the germline V gene are MGHRA and YSYEKL. For the CDR3, the DNA is TGCGCCAGCAGCAAACAGACAGGCCTTCCCCAGCATTTT. This codes for CASSKQTGLPQHF.

This sequence joins TRBV4-2 and TRBJ2-5; 8 bases match TRBD2. J lost 4 bases, V lost 0 bases, and 7 bases had no gene match. In germline, CDR1 is LGHNA, CDR2 YNFKEQ. The CDR3 is made up of 16 amino acids. CDR3: CASSQDGRLAGETQYF. Written as DNA, the CDR3 is TGTGCCAGCAGCCAAGATGGTCGCCTAGCGGGAGAGACCCAGTACTTC.

The J gene is TRBJ2-2, the V gene TRBV28; D is undetermined. CDR1 and CDR2 from the germline V gene are MDHEN and SYDVKM. CDR3 length: 13 amino acids. V was cut by 5 bases and J by 7 bases, with 11 bases left in between. In nucleotides, the CDR3 is TGTGCCAGCAGTGGTGGTACGGTCGGGGAGCTGTTTTTT. Encoded protein: CASSGGTVGELFF.

This clone appeared once. The CDR3 sequence: CASSSPPEDTDTQYF. The CDR3, as DNA: TGTGCCAGCAGTTCTCCCCCGGAGGACACAGATACGCAGTATTTT. This chain connects TRBV28 to TRBJ2-3; a weak D match, TRBD2 (5 bases). V lost 4 bases and J 2 bases, leaving 13 bases between the germline ends. The CDR3 extends over 15 amino acids. CDR1 and CDR2 from the germline V gene are MDHEN and SYDVKM. The full variable domain, in which reference TRBV28 and TRBJ2-3 provide the parts outside the CDR3, is DVKVTQSSRYLVKRTGEKVFLECVQDMDHENMFWYRQDPGLGLRLIYFSYDVKMKEKGDIPEGYSVSREKKERFSLILESASTNQTSMYLCASSSPPEDTDTQYFGPGTRLTVL.

The rearrangement links TRBV7-9 to TRBJ2-2; D is uncertain. Germline V CDR1 and CDR2: SEHNR, FQNEAQ (reference sequence). Trimming cost V 1 base and J 5 bases, with 5 bases left between them. The length of the CDR3 is 13 residues. CDR3 sequence reads: CASSLELTGELFF. CDR3 nucleotides: TGTGCCAGCAGCTTAGAGTTGACCGGGGAGCTGTTTTTT.

The chain uses TRBV11-2 and TRBJ1-1; D is unclear. The CDR3 has 15 residues. Germline CDR1 and CDR2: SGHAT and FQNNGV. V was cut by 0 bases and J by 1 base, with 9 bases left in between. The DNA of the CDR3 is TGTGCCAGCAGCTTAGAAACGGGTGGGAACACTGAAGCTTTCTTT. It translates to CASSLETGGNTEAFF. Filled out from reference TRBV11-2 and TRBJ1-1, the complete variable domain reads EAGVAQSPRYKIIEKRQSVAFWCNPISGHATLYWYQQILGQGPKLLIQFQNNGVVDDSQLPKDRFSAERLKGVDSTLKIQPAKLEDSAVYLCASSLETGGNTEAFFGQGTRLTVV.

The V gene is TRBV12-5, the J gene TRBJ1-1; TRBD1 might be the D (5 bases). Germline V lookup: CDR1 LGHNT, CDR2 FRNRAP. The CDR3 has 13 residues. V lost 5 bases, J lost 0 bases, and 7 bases lay in between. The CDR3 region is CASGLDMNTEAFF. The CDR3 nucleotides are TGTGCTAGTGGTCTGGACATGAACACTGAAGCTTTCTTT.

The chain has TRBV6-5 and TRBJ2-6; D is uncertain. There are 15 residues in the CDR3. Germline V CDR1 and CDR2: MNHEY, SVGAGI. V was shortened by 1 base and J by 2 bases, with 6 bases between the two germline ends. The CDR3 is CASSYLAAGANVLTF. As DNA, the CDR3 is TGTGCCAGCAGTTACTTGGCAGCTGGGGCCAACGTCCTGACTTTC.

The chain links TRBV27 to TRBJ2-7; 9 nucleotides line up with TRBD2. This CDR3 is built from 13 residues. V lost 5 bases and J lost 3; bases outside the gene matches: 2. Germline values: CDR1 MNHEY, CDR2 SMNVEV (reference sequence). CDR3: CASSDSGSYEQYF. As DNA, the CDR3 is TGTGCCAGCAGTGATAGCGGGAGCTACGAGCAGTACTTC.

This clone was counted a few times. The V and J genes are TRBV7-8 and TRBJ2-5; 8 bases line up with TRBD2. CDR1 SGHVS and CDR2 FQNEAQ come from the germline V gene. Germline trimming cut 3 bases from V and 5 bases from J; bases unmatched to any gene: 5. The CDR3 has 14 residues. CDR3: CASSFGGVRETQYF. The CDR3 DNA is TGTGCCAGCAGCTTCGGGGGGGTGAGGGAGACCCAGTACTTC.

The CDR3 bases are TGTGCTAGTGGCCTCCAAGTCCGCTACAATGAGCAGTTCTTC. This encodes CASGLQVRYNEQFF. The V call is TRBV12-5, the J call TRBJ2-1; D is undetermined. The CDR3 covers 14 residues. The ends were cut back, 6 bases at V and 3 bases at J, with 12 bases in the middle. Germline values: CDR1 LGHNT, CDR2 FRNRAP.

The chain couples TRBV28 to TRBJ1-1; D gene ambiguous. Trimming removed 7 bases from V and 11 bases from J, with 14 bases in between. The CDR3 runs to 11 residues. The V gene's germline CDR1 is MDHEN and CDR2 SYDVKM. The CDR3 DNA sequence: TGTGCCAGCACTAGGAGGAGAGTCGCTTTCTTT. Residues: CASTRRRVAFF.

The rearrangement joins TRBV20-1 to TRBJ1-4; D unresolved. Trimming took off 3 bases at V and 7 bases at J, with 3 bases between the two ends. The CDR3 runs 10 residues. The germline CDR1 and CDR2 sequences are DFQATT and SNEGSKA (reference sequence). DNA for the CDR3: TGCAGTGCTAGTCTTGAAAAACTGTTTTTT. It codes for CSASLEKLFF.

This chain joins TRBV4-3 and TRBJ1-6; TRBD1 is a possible D gene (5 bases). V lost 6 bases to trimming and J lost 5 bases, with 14 bases between them. Germline V gene lookup returns CDR1 LGHNA and CDR2 YSLEER. The CDR3 runs 15 residues. The CDR3 coding sequence is TGCGCCAGCAGTCTCGGTGACAGAAATAATTCACCCCTCCACTTT. Protein: CASSLGDRNNSPLHF.

The V gene is TRBV6-5, the J gene TRBJ1-2; the match to TRBD1 covers 9 bases. Germline-derived CDR1 and CDR2 are MNHEY and SVGAGI. CDR3 size: 13 residues. Trimming cost V 6 bases and J 5 bases; bases outside gene matches: 4. This CDR3 reads CASRLDRGYGYTF. The CDR3 nucleotides are TGTGCCAGCAGATTGGACAGGGGATATGGCTACACCTTC.

The CDR3 spells CASSLLAGGSSYNEQFF. DNA of the CDR3: TGTGCCAGCAGCTTACTGGCGGGAGGGAGCTCCTACAATGAGCAGTTCTTC. The chain combines TRBV13 with TRBJ2-1, with 9 bases identical to TRBD2. The CDR3 covers 17 residues. V shed 2 bases, J shed 0 bases, and the junction held 5 bases outside the gene matches. In germline, CDR1 is PRHDT, CDR2 FYEKMQ (reference sequence).